The rows below give T cell receptor beta chains drawn from one sample of a study. This table comes from immunoSEQ multiplex PCR, and its TCRdb copy is limited to in-frame clones, with some not included. The data show 60,000 to 75,000 clones, 90% to 95% seen once. Material: PBMCs. The receptors were gathered from a man between 35 and 55 years old with rheumatoid arthritis. CDR3s include the opening cysteine and the closing phenylalanine or tryptophan. A D gene is named only where the DNA matches it firmly. The listing skips clone size in some rows; elsewhere it reads once, few, many or a size class.

TRBJ1-3 few TRBV18 TRBD1 CASSPGQGIAGNTIYF TGTGCCAGCTCACCGGGACAGGGAATCGCTGGAAACACCATATATTTT
TRBJ1-1 . TRBV6-2/TRBV6-3 . CASSRRRVGTEAFF TGTGCCAGCAGTCGGCGGCGGGTGGGGACTGAAGCTTTCTTT
TRBJ1-1 once TRBV10-1 . CASSEHPNTEAFF TGCGCCAGCAGTGAGCACCCCAACACTGAAGCTTTCTTT
TRBJ2-7 . TRBV7-2 TRBD2 CASSRTSGSSYEQYF TGTGCCAGCAGCCGGACTAGCGGAAGCTCCTACGAGCAGTACTTC
TRBJ2-3 once TRBV11-2 . CASSLDLALGGTQYF TGTGCCAGCAGCTTAGATTTAGCCCTCGGGGGTACGCAGTATTTT
TRBJ1-6 . TRBV6-4 TRBD1 CASSDSGRGHNSPLHF TGTGCCAGCAGTGACTCGGGCAGGGGGCATAATTCACCCCTCCACTTT
TRBJ2-1 once TRBV18 TRBD1 CASSPDDRGSRAFF TGTGCCAGCTCACCGGATGACAGGGGGAGCAGAGCGTTCTTC
TRBJ2-4 . TRBV4-1 . CASSLIGGMAKNIQYF TGCGCCAGCAGCCTTATCGGGGGAATGGCCAAAAACATTCAGTACTTC
TRBJ2-1 . TRBV7-3 . CASSLAPSSYNEQFF TGTGCCAGCAGCTTAGCACCTAGCTCCTACAATGAGCAGTTCTTC
TRBJ1-1 . TRBV7-2 . CASSYDWAEAFF TGTGCCAGCAGTTACGACTGGGCTGAAGCTTTCTTT
TRBJ2-5 . TRBV25-1 TRBD2 CASSTSGTPGETQYF TGTGCCAGCAGTACAAGCGGGACCCCCGGAGAGACCCAGTACTTC
TRBJ2-3 . TRBV7-6 TRBD2 CASSLVRELADTQYF TGTGCCAGCAGCTTAGTGCGGGAGTTGGCAGATACGCAGTATTTT
TRBJ2-2 . TRBV6-5 . CASRFRSAGELFF TGTGCCAGCAGATTCCGTTCGGCCGGGGAGCTGTTTTTT
TRBJ1-2 . TRBV9 TRBD1 CASSPGQQFEVNYGYTF TGTGCCAGCAGCCCGGGACAGCAATTCGAGGTTAACTATGGCTACACCTTC
TRBJ2-3 . TRBV19 TRBD2 CATLPRTSDGTDTQYF TGTGCCACTCTACCTCGGACTAGCGACGGCACAGATACGCAGTATTTT
TRBJ1-1 . TRBV7-2 TRBD1 CASSFQGAGTEAFF TGTGCCAGCAGCTTTCAGGGGGCCGGGACTGAAGCTTTCTTT
TRBJ1-2 . TRBV7-9 . CASSLALRSNSGYTF TGTGCCAGCAGCTTAGCGCTAAGGAGTAACTCTGGCTACACCTTC
TRBJ2-3 . TRBV7-3 . CASSLGADTQYF TGTGCCAGCAGCTTAGGGGCAGATACGCAGTATTTT
TRBJ1-1 . TRBV6-6 . CASSYSGSTEAFF TGTGCCAGCAGTTACTCGGGGAGCACTGAAGCTTTCTTT
TRBJ2-3 . TRBV24-1 TRBD1 CATSESRQGVRIDTQYF TGTGCCACCAGTGAGAGCCGTCAGGGGGTTAGGATAGATACGCAGTATTTT
TRBJ1-4 once TRBV6-6 . CASEAKTNEKLFF TGTGCCAGCGAGGCTAAAACTAATGAAAAACTGTTTTTT
TRBJ1-1 . TRBV7-2 . CASSSAGGNTEAFF TGTGCCAGCAGCTCCGCTGGGGGGAACACTGAAGCTTTCTTT
TRBJ2-7 . TRBV5-8 . CASSLGLSEEQYF TGTGCCAGCAGCTTGGGATTGTCGGAGGAGCAGTACTTC
TRBJ1-1 . TRBV5-6 . CASSLRGGNTEAFF TGTGCCAGCAGCCTGAGGGGGGGAAACACTGAAGCTTTCTTT
TRBJ2-7 . TRBV6-5 . CASSYSLATSYEQYF TGTGCCAGCAGTTATAGTCTAGCGACCTCCTACGAGCAGTACTTC
TRBJ1-4 . TRBV5-1 . CASSLNQGGEKLFF TGCGCCAGCAGCTTGAACCAGGGCGGTGAAAAACTGTTTTTT